The entry below describes one TCR beta chain. What it binds is not known. Cells were stimulated with CMV-infected fibroblast lysates at 10 ug/mL. Sorting of responding CD4+ T cells relied on upregulated CD40 ligand together with CD69. PBMCs were depleted of CD8+ T cells before stimulation. The libraries were made with immunoSEQ version 4 in survey mode. Sequencing was performed with immunoSEQ multiplex PCR; in TCRdb, only in-frame clones are kept and a portion is missing. The table includes 15,000 to 25,000 clones, more than 75% detected once. This specimen comes from a study of persistence of HIV-infected CD4 T cells. The sequence was obtained from an adult man with HIV who was CMV-seropositive. Sequenced material: CD4+ T cells sorted from PBMCs after approximately 19-hour stimulation, taken from a patient who received antiretroviral therapy.

Here the CDR3 reads CASTPSGPRQGNYGYTF. DNA for the CDR3: TGTGCCAGCACCCCCAGTGGCCCCCGACAGGGTAACTATGGCTACACCTTC. The chain has TRBV27 and TRBJ1-2; 7 bases map to TRBD1. This CDR3 region has 17 residues. CDR1 and CDR2 from the germline V gene are MNHEY and SMNVEV (reference sequence). The V segment lost 7 bases and the J segment 1 base; nucleotides outside the gene matches: 15.